The text below deals with one T cell receptor beta chain. Which antigen it targets is not known. Base qualities are missing; no much larger clone stands one base away. Participants in the prospective study were aged about 18 to 89 years, lived in about two dozen United States geographic areas, and enrolled through a virtual design. In the prospective study, cohorts were assigned on the basis of participant-reported clinical history obtained from a screening survey and a study questionnaire. In the prospective study, whole blood, serum and a nasopharyngeal or oropharyngeal swab were collected from each participant by mobile phlebotomists. Prospective study participants could optionally give additional blood draws and questionnaires over an approximately two-month period. Before DNA extraction, prospective study blood samples were shipped either frozen or at room temperature. The data belong to a study of blood T cell repertoires in COVID-19 (dated by TCRdb to about 2020). Describing the broader study: For ImmuneRACE Cohort 3, a participant was defined as recovered based on two consecutive negative NP/OP PCR tests, clearance by a healthcare professional, or resolution of symptoms. The collaborator samples originated in the United States, Italy and Spain and spanned the acute and convalescent phases of COVID-19. The material from the prospective study consisted of cDNA or gDNA derived from T cells, B-cell-depleted T cells, or PBMCs. Deeply sampled blood TCRbeta repertoires from subjects exposed to, actively infected with, or recovered from COVID-19 were included in the dataset. A freely available public database, intended as a resource for researchers studying the immune response to SARS-CoV-2, is where the repertoires were released. The samples were drawn from two sources: the first 160 participants of the ongoing ImmuneRACE study, and 1,254 subjects contributed by 6 global collaborators. Sample metadata almost always included a de-identified subject ID, COVID-19 status, age in years and sex. Where available, HLA class I and class II types were taken from metadata supplied by the sample provider and were not determined by assay-based typing. The paper's findings and limits, for the study overall: The quantity of clinical and demographic metadata differed by source and by participant and was supplied without curation.

TCRbeta CDR3 regions were amplified from genomic DNA using the immunoSEQ Assay, a bias-controlled multiplex PCR. For the original study's pipeline: The number of nucleated cells in each sample was estimated from the amplification of reference gene primers within the assay. To quantify the absolute abundance of each unique TCRbeta CDR3 rearrangement, sequence reads were collapsed and filtered. Productive Simpson clonality was computed per sample as the square root of Simpson's diversity index over productive rearrangements. TCRdb obtained this table from immuneACCESS and retained in-frame rearrangements with V and J assigned. These tables miss some clones; where compared with another copy, unresolved V genes account for less than half of the shortfall, and the remainder is unexplained. V and J calls and clone size come straight from that table; D and trimming were deduced from the DNA. The sample table contains about 400,000 clones; only one count was recorded for 87% of them. Approximately 1.9% of the sample is in the top ten clones.

Based on the germline V gene (reference sequence), the CDR1 and CDR2 sequences are LGHDT and YNNKEL. V lost 4 bases and J lost 4 bases, and the count of bases not matched to a germline gene is 14. Reading from cysteine to phenylalanine, the CDR3 counts 17 amino acids. The only DNA kept is the CDR3, 51 bases in frame from the first base. The sequence joins TRBV3-1 (or the pseudogene TRBV3-2) to TRBJ1-2; TRBD1 aligns with 8 central bases. The TCR comes from a man in his forties or fifties in a cohort exposed to, infected with or recovered from COVID-19 (not recorded which). Sequencing input: PBMCs or T cells enriched from blood (not recorded which). This receptor carries the CDR3 CASSPGAGGRGVYGYTF. The sequenced DNA is TGTGCCAGCAGCCCCGGGGCAGGGGGCCGGGGAGTCTATGGCTACACCTTC.